A single T cell receptor (beta chain) is shown here with its context. Its antigen remains unknown. The data are from a study of T cell responses to AZD1222 COVID-19 vaccine. There are 13 residues in the CDR3. Per germline, CDR1 DFQATT and CDR2 SNEGSKA (reference sequence). V was trimmed by 3 bases and J by 2 bases, leaving 9 bases between them. The study's findings and limits: Repertoires were collected only later (after the peak T cell response had occurred). Epitopes outside B.1.351 and B.1.1.7 mutated regions reportedly drew nearly half of spike TCRs. Recipients of AZD1222 seropositive at baseline numbered only 5 to 7.

This table comes from immunoSEQ multiplex PCR, and its TCRdb copy is limited to in-frame clones, with some not included. The profile shows under 170,000 clones, more than 85% of them singletons. The chain links TRBV20-1 to TRBJ2-3, with D unresolved. The source is an adult who received the AZD1222 COVID-19 vaccine. Sequenced material: peripheral blood, taken 28 days after the second AZD1222 dose. The CDR3: CSASWANTDTQYF. CDR3 DNA: TGCAGTGCTAGTTGGGCCAACACAGATACGCAGTATTTT.